This TCR beta chain was sequenced for a study of T cell changes during pregnancy in multiple sclerosis (dated by TCRdb to 2018 to 2020). The study in broad terms: The study examined how the T cell repertoire changed over the course of pregnancy in women with multiple sclerosis.

The germline V gene (reference sequence) gives CDR1 as SEHNR and CDR2 as FQNEAQ. From its cysteine to its phenylalanine, the CDR3 spans 15 amino acids. CDR3 DNA is the only sequence kept; it has 45 bases, read in frame from the first base. A distance of 17 bases separates the germline ends of V and J, which lose 3 bases and 5 bases respectively. In regard to this clone: Its antigen is unknown. Nothing much larger sits one base from this clone, and base qualities are not available.

Library preparation used the immunoSEQ multiplex PCR assay. In its TCRdb copy, this immuneACCESS table keeps in-frame sequences only and misses some clones. Where compared with another copy, unresolved V genes explain less than half of these, and the others have no known cause. Recorded for this sample are roughly 100,000 clones; around 91% of them occurred a single time. The ten largest clones add up to roughly 0.88% of the sample. The material sequenced was peripheral blood, taken after pregnancy. In this chain, TRBV7-9 is recombined with TRBJ2-7; TRBD1 is possibly the D segment (7 matching bases). This receptor was taken from a female donor with multiple sclerosis, enrolled in a pregnancy study. The nucleotides read TGTGCCAGCAGCTTTTTTCAGGGGGGTTGGGACGAGCAGTACTTC. Translated, this is CASSFFQGGWDEQYF.